The 19 T cell receptor beta chains in this list originate from one sample, sequenced in a study of T-cell reconstitution after alpha-beta-depleted transplantation in children. Construction of the TCRbeta library involved unique molecular identifiers. TCRdb reanalysed the PCR reads using MiXCR and keeps one entry per CDR3 protein. The sample shows about 500,000 distinct CDR3 sequences, approximately 29% of them seen only once. The material was PBMCs from the stem cell graft donor, obtained from the stem cell graft. These receptors came from a human donor who donated a stem cell graft to a child with aplastic anemia.

This rearrangement joins TRBV5-4 to TRBJ2-1; D ambiguous. The ends were cut back, 0 bases at V and 5 bases at J, with 12 bases in the middle. The CDR3 length is 15 residues. Germline V gene sequence: CDR1 SGHNT, CDR2 YYREEE (reference sequence). This CDR3 reads CASSLEGRKDNEQFF. CDR3 DNA sequence: TGTGCCAGCAGCTTGGAGGGCAGGAAGGACAATGAGCAGTTCTTC.

This clonotype has a handful of counts. J is TRBJ2-1 and V is TRBV19; no clear D gene. The CDR3 contains 11 residues. CDR1 LNHDA and CDR2 SQIVND come from the germline V gene (reference sequence). The germline V and J ends were trimmed by 3 bases and 8 bases, with 5 bases remaining between them. The CDR3 bases are TGTGCCAGTAGTATTAGCTATGAGCAGTTCTTC. Translated, it gives CASSISYEQFF.

J is TRBJ2-5 and V is TRBV10-2, with 8 positions matching TRBD2. This CDR3 is built from 12 residues. The germline gives CDR1 WSHSY, CDR2 SAAADI. Trimming removed 11 bases from V and 1 base from J; junction bases left unmatched: 3. CDR3 region: CAARGVQETQYF. The CDR3 nucleotides are TGCGCCGCGCGGGGGGTCCAAGAGACCCAGTACTTC.

This chain links TRBV20-1 with TRBJ2-2; 9 nucleotides agree with TRBD2. Germline values: CDR1 DFQATT, CDR2 SNEGSKA (reference sequence). This CDR3 is built from 14 residues. V was pared by 3 bases and J by 6 bases, with 5 bases of the junction left unmatched. CDR3 in amino acids: CSARTSGYSGELFF. The CDR3, as DNA: TGCAGTGCTAGGACTAGCGGTTATTCCGGGGAGCTGTTTTTT.

The CDR3 DNA follows: TGTGCCACCAGTGATAGAATTCGGTCTCGGGGCACAGATACGCAGTATTTT. Amino acids: CATSDRIRSRGTDTQYF. V usage is TRBV24-1 and J usage is TRBJ2-3; D unresolved. Per germline, CDR1 KGHDR and CDR2 SFDVKD. V gave up 3 bases and J gave up 1 base, with 16 bases separating them. This CDR3 is 17 amino acids long.

V usage is TRBV5-4 and J usage is TRBJ2-1; no reliable D call. In germline, CDR1 is SGHNT, CDR2 YYREEE (reference sequence). The V gene lost 0 bases and the J gene lost 2 bases, with 6 bases spanning the gap. The CDR3 covers 14 residues. CDR3 coding DNA: TGTGCCAGCAGCTTGGAGGTTACCTACAATGAGCAGTTCTTC. This codes for CASSLEVTYNEQFF.

This clonotype was picked up a small number of times. CDR3 bases: TGCAGCGGGTCACCCGGCCTAGAGACCCAGTACTTC. Translated: CSGSPGLETQYF. The chain carries TRBV20-1 and TRBJ2-5; D unresolved. CDR1 is DFQATT and CDR2 is SNEGSKA in the germline V gene (reference sequence). CDR3 length equals 12 residues.

The chain has TRBV7-8 and TRBJ2-3; TRBD2 matches at 10 bases. The CDR3 length is 17 residues. Germline V lookup: CDR1 SGHVS, CDR2 FQNEAQ. V was clipped by 1 base and J by 1 base; unmatched bases: 5. CDR3 DNA: TGTGCCAGCAGCTTAGGATTAGCGGGAGGACGCACAGATACGCAGTATTTT. Translation gives CASSLGLAGGRTDTQYF.

The rearrangement links TRBV29-1 to TRBJ2-7; 11 nucleotides agree with TRBD2. The length of the CDR3 is 16 residues. Germline-derived CDR1 and CDR2 are SQVTM and ANQGSEA. Germline trimming cut 7 bases from V and 3 bases from J; bases unmatched to any gene: 14. CDR3 in amino acids: CSAIKGSSGRLYEQYV. The CDR3 DNA is TGCAGCGCCATCAAAGGGTCTAGCGGGAGGCTCTACGAGCAGTACGTC.

V gene TRBV12-3 or TRBV12-4 combines with J gene TRBJ2-5; the D gene is possibly TRBD2 (5 bases). The CDR3 is made up of 15 amino acids. The ends were cut back, 3 bases at V and 2 bases at J, with 13 bases in the middle. Here the CDR3 reads CASSFFERSQETQYF. CDR3 in DNA: TGTGCCAGCAGTTTCTTCGAGCGGAGTCAAGAGACCCAGTACTTC.

The chain carries TRBV15 and TRBJ2-7; 11 positions match TRBD1. The CDR3 is 15 amino acids. The junction had 6 bases not matched to a gene; V was cut back by 5 bases and J by 3 bases. Looked up from germline, CDR1 is LNHNV and CDR2 is YYDKDF (reference sequence). CDR3 sequence (DNA): TGTGCCACCAGCGACCGGACAGGGGGCATCTACGAGCAGTACTTC. It translates to CATSDRTGGIYEQYF.

This chain connects TRBV5-1 to TRBJ2-7; TRBD1 is a possible D gene (6 bases). V lost 2 bases to trimming and J lost 7 bases, with 10 bases between them. The CDR3 is 12 amino acids. The V gene's germline CDR1 is SGHRS and CDR2 YFSETQ. The CDR3 nucleotides are TGCGCCAGCAGCTTCGGTACAGGGGAGCAGTACTTC. Protein sequence: CASSFGTGEQYF.

This clonotype was detected a few times. At one of its ends the junction is not consistent with the germline gene, which may arise from a read error. The V call is TRBV20-1, the J call TRBJ1-1; D remains unclear. The germline V gene encodes CDR1 DFQATT and CDR2 SNEGSKA (reference sequence). CDR3 length: 12 amino acids. The CDR3: CSAYNRLPGGIF. The CDR3 DNA reads as TGCAGTGCCTACAACCGACTGCCAGGAGGGATCTTT.

V is TRBV20-1 and J is TRBJ1-6; a weak D match, TRBD1 (5 bases). Germline values: CDR1 DFQATT, CDR2 SNEGSKA (reference sequence). The CDR3 is 14 residues long. Trimming pared 5 bases from V and 8 bases from J, leaving 16 bases between. CDR3: CSAQEDSAYSPLHF. DNA of the CDR3: TGCAGTGCTCAGGAAGACAGTGCTTATTCACCCCTCCACTTT.

The rearrangement joins TRBV6-1 to TRBJ2-5; the match to TRBD2 covers 8 bases. Germline V CDR1 and CDR2: MNHNS, SASEGT. The CDR3 covers 14 residues. The V segment lost 6 bases and the J segment 2 bases; nucleotides outside the gene matches: 5. CDR3 residues: CASSPREGQETQYF. In DNA, the CDR3 is TGTGCCAGCAGCCCCCGGGAGGGACAAGAGACCCAGTACTTC.

V gene TRBV29-1 combines with J gene TRBJ2-2; D remains unclear. V was clipped by 1 base and J by 1 base, with 7 bases between them. The V gene's germline CDR1 is SQVTM and CDR2 ANQGSEA. The CDR3 contains 14 residues. CDR3 sequence reads: CSVEGRKNTGELFF. In DNA, the CDR3 is TGCAGCGTTGAAGGCCGGAAGAACACCGGGGAGCTGTTTTTT.

The table lists this clonotype with a few counts. V gene TRBV27 combines with J gene TRBJ1-4; D is unclear. The V gene's germline CDR1 is MNHEY and CDR2 SMNVEV (reference sequence). V lost 3 bases, J lost 5 bases, and 7 bases lay in between. CDR3 length: 13 residues. This CDR3 reads CASSFGQNEKLFF. The CDR3 region has the DNA TGTGCCAGCAGTTTTGGGCAGAATGAAAAACTGTTTTTT.

This clonotype was found a few times. The CDR3 loop reads CALVQRAGELFF. The CDR3 region has the DNA TGTGCCCTAGTCCAACGCGCCGGGGAGCTGTTTTTT. This chain links TRBV30 with TRBJ2-2; no clear D gene. CDR3 length: 12 residues. Germline-derived CDR1 and CDR2 are GTSNPN and SVGIG (reference sequence). Trimming pared 8 bases from V and 6 bases from J, leaving 13 bases between.

The chain joins TRBV24-1 to TRBJ1-1; D is unclear. Germline V gene lookup returns CDR1 KGHDR and CDR2 SFDVKD. The CDR3 sequence is 15 residues long. Trimming took off 6 bases at V and 1 base at J, with 14 bases between the two ends. The CDR3 loop reads CATSHGRGKNTEAFF. CDR3 DNA: TGTGCCACCAGTCACGGACGAGGGAAGAACACTGAAGCTTTCTTT.